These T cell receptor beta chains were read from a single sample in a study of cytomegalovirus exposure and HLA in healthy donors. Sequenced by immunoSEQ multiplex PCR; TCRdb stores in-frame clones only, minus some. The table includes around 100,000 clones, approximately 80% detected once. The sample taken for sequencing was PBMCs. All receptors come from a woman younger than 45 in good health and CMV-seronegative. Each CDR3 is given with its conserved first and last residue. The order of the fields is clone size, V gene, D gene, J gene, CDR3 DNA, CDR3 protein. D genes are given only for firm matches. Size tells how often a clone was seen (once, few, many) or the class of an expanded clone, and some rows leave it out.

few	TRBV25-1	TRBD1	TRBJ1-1	TGTGCCAGCAGTGTCACAGGGGTCACCACTGAAGCTTTCTTT	CASSVTGVTTEAFF
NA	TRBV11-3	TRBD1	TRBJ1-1	TGTGCCAGCAGCTTCGTACAGGGGGCGGACACTGAAGCTTTCTTT	CASSFVQGADTEAFF
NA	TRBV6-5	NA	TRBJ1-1	TGTGCCAGCAGTTATCGCGGTAACACTGAAGCTTTCTTT	CASSYRGNTEAFF
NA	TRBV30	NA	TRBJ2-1	TGTGCCTGGGGACAGTCGTATGAGCAGTTCTTC	CAWGQSYEQFF
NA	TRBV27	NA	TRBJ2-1	TGTGCCAGCAGCATAGTGGGGAGCTCCTACAATGAGCAGTTCTTC	CASSIVGSSYNEQFF
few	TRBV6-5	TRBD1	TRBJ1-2	TGTGCCAGCAGTCCCACAGGGGACTATGGCTACACCTTC	CASSPTGDYGYTF
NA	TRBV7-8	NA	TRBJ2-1	TGTGCCAGCAGCTCACTCTATCACAATGAGCAGTTCTTC	CASSSLYHNEQFF
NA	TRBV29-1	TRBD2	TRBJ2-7	TGCAGCGTTGAAGCCCAGCGGGGCTCCTACGAGCAGTACTTC	CSVEAQRGSYEQYF
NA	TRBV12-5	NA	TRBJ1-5	TGTGCTAGCGCCCGCTCGGGAGGGGCTCGGAGCAATCAGCCCCAGCATTTT	CASARSGGARSNQPQHF
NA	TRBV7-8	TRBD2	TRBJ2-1	TGTGCCAGCAGCTTAAGGACTAGCGGGGACCCTAGGGGGGATGAGCAGTTCTTC	CASSLRTSGDPRGDEQFF
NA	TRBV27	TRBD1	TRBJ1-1	TGTGCCAGCAGTTTCTTACTCCCCGGGACAGGTTGGGAGGCTTTCTTT	CASSFLLPGTGWEAFF